This T cell receptor beta chain was identified in a study of blood T cell repertoires in COVID-19. This clone occurred a few times. Unmatched junction bases numbered 20, after V lost 5 bases and J lost 6 bases. Germline V gene data show CDR1 as MNHEY and CDR2 as SMNVEV (reference sequence). This CDR3 has 19 residues. This table comes from immunoSEQ multiplex PCR, and its TCRdb copy is limited to in-frame clones, with some not included. The sample lists under 450,000 clones, approximately 86% seen once, with roughly 7.1% in the top ten. V is TRBV27 and J is TRBJ1-2, with 11 nucleotides matching TRBD1. This clonotype originated in a woman aged 60-70 years with COVID-19, enrolled during active disease. The specimen sequenced was peripheral blood. The CDR3 DNA reads TGTGCCAGCAGTCAGAACACGCCCGGAGGACAGGGGGCGGCTAATGGCTACACCTTC. Its translation: CASSQNTPGGQGAANGYTF.